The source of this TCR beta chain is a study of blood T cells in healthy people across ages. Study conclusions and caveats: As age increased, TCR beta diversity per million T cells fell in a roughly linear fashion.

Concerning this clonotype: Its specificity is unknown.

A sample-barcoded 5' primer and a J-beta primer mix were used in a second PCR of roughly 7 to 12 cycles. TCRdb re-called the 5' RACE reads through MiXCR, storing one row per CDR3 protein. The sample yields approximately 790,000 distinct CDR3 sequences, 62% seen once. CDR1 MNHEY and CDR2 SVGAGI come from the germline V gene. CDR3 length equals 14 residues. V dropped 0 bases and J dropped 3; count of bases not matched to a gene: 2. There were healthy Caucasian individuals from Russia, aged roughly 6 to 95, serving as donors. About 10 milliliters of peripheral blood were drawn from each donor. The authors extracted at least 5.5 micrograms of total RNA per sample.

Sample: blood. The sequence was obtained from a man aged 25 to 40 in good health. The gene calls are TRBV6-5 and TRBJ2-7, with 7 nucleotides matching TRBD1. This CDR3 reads CASSYSDRSYEQYF. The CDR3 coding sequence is TGTGCCAGCAGTTACTCGGACAGGAGCTACGAGCAGTACTTC.